The 20 T cell receptor beta chains listed next were all sequenced from one sample in a study of shared clonotypes between healthy human individuals. Generated by immunoSEQ multiplex PCR, the TCRdb table keeps only in-frame clones and is missing some. Among 2.5 million or so clones listed, just over 90% were seen once. Sequencing was performed on naive CD4+ T cells sorted from blood. Subset specified: CD45RA+ positively selected. All receptors come from a man between 18 and 29 years old in good health.

Remarks on this clone: Distinct nucleotide sequences in the sample also encode this CDR3. V and J are TRBV19 and TRBJ1-2; 7 bases line up with TRBD1. The CDR3 extends over 14 amino acids. Trimming removed 4 bases from V and 4 bases from J; junction bases left unmatched: 6. CDR1 LNHDA and CDR2 SQIVND come from the germline V gene (reference sequence). The CDR3 spells CASSTTRDSYGYTF. In DNA form, the CDR3 reads TGTGCCAGTAGTACGACCCGGGACAGCTATGGCTACACCTTC. Combining the CDR3 with reference TRBV19 and TRBJ1-2 gives the whole variable domain DGGITQSPKYLFRKEGQNVTLSCEQNLNHDAMYWYRQDPGQGLRLIYYSQIVNDFQKGDIAEGYSVSREKKESFPLTVTSAQKNPTAFYLCASSTTRDSYGYTFGSGTRLTVV.

In DNA form, the CDR3 reads TGTGCCAGCAGCGTAGGGGACAGGGGGTATGAAAAACTGTTTTTT. Protein sequence: CASSVGDRGYEKLFF. The chain joins TRBV9 to TRBJ1-4, with 11 bases aligning to TRBD1. J was trimmed by 6 bases and V by 0 bases; bases with no gene match: 1. In germline, CDR1 is SGDLS, CDR2 YYNGEE. The CDR3 consists of 15 residues.

The chain combines TRBV5-4 with TRBJ2-7; 7 bases match TRBD2. Germline CDR1 and CDR2: SGHNT and YYREEE (reference sequence). The CDR3 is made up of 14 amino acids. The ends lost 4 bases at V and 4 bases at J; junction bases unmatched: 8. This chain's CDR3 is CASSREVTAYEQYF. DNA of the CDR3: TGTGCCAGCAGCCGGGAGGTAACAGCTTACGAGCAGTACTTC.

This clone came up once. J is TRBJ2-6 and V is TRBV19, with TRBD1 matching over 10 bases. CDR1 and CDR2 from the germline V gene are LNHDA and SQIVND (reference sequence). V was clipped by 7 bases and J by 4 bases; unmatched bases: 7. The CDR3 has 16 residues. The CDR3 protein is CASIGTGVWGANVLTF. CDR3 nucleotide sequence: TGTGCCAGTATTGGGACAGGGGTGTGGGGGGCCAACGTCCTGACTTTC.

The chain is built from TRBV18 and TRBJ1-1; TRBD1 might be the D (6 bases). The CDR3 spans 14 residues. Germline lookup yields CDR1 KGHSH and CDR2 LQKENI. Trimming shortened V by 2 bases and J by 5 bases, and 12 bases separated the two germline ends. The CDR3 DNA sequence: TGTGCCAGCTCACCAGTCGCAGGGGAAACTGAAGCTTTCTTT. This encodes CASSPVAGETEAFF.

The V gene is TRBV5-1, the J gene TRBJ2-7; possible D gene TRBD2, 5 bases. V was clipped by 4 bases and J by 4 bases, with 12 bases between them. CDR3 length: 13 residues. Germline assignment: CDR1 SGHRS and CDR2 YFSETQ. CDR3 protein: CASSLRPGYEQYF. The CDR3 DNA reads TGCGCCAGCAGCCTCCGCCCGGGGTACGAGCAGTACTTC.

This clone has more than one count but fewer than ten. Likely a read error: the CDR3 ends without its conserved phenylalanine or tryptophan. No DNA is shown, since the ends of the CDR3 on it are uncertain; the CDR3 is the one TCRdb lists. The chain combines TRBV3-1 (or the pseudogene TRBV3-2) with TRBJ1-1. In germline, CDR1 is LGHDT, CDR2 YNNKEL (reference sequence). The CDR3 sequence runs 9 residues, both termini included. The CDR3 protein is CASSSPGGC.

V and J are TRBV6-6 and TRBJ2-7, with D hard to call. Germline CDR1 reads MNHNY; CDR2 reads SVGAGI (reference sequence). This CDR3 region has 12 residues. Deletions cut 8 bases from V and 5 bases from J, with 13 bases between. CDR3 nucleotide sequence: TGTGCCAGCGGTACCCTTTGGGACGAGCAGTACTTC. Its translation is CASGTLWDEQYF.

This chain uses TRBV11-2 with TRBJ1-5, with 8 nucleotides matching TRBD1. The CDR3 covers 14 residues. Germline V lookup: CDR1 SGHAT, CDR2 FQNNGV. The junction had 6 bases not matched to a gene; V was cut back by 5 bases and J by 6 bases. DNA for the CDR3: TGTGCCAGCAGCCCGACAGGGGTGAGTCAGCCCCAGCATTTT. Translation: CASSPTGVSQPQHF. Combining the CDR3 with reference TRBV11-2 and TRBJ1-5 gives the whole variable domain EAGVAQSPRYKIIEKRQSVAFWCNPISGHATLYWYQQILGQGPKLLIQFQNNGVVDDSQLPKDRFSAERLKGVDSTLKIQPAKLEDSAVYLCASSPTGVSQPQHFGDGTRLSIL.

This sequence joins TRBV15 and TRBJ1-5, with D perhaps matching TRBD1 (6 bases). Germline CDR1 and CDR2: LNHNV and YYDKDF (reference sequence). Trimming removed 3 bases from V and 7 bases from J, with 16 bases in between. This CDR3 is 15 amino acids long. DNA for the CDR3: TGTGCCACCAGCAGTGAGGGGCAGGGGCAACAGCCCCAGCATTTT. Amino acid sequence: CATSSEGQGQQPQHF.

This clone was seen more than once but under ten times. This chain connects TRBV5-1 to TRBJ1-1; D possibly corresponds to TRBD1 (6 bases). The CDR3 runs 15 residues. Trimming removed 3 bases from V and 0 bases from J, with 12 bases in between. Germline V lookup: CDR1 SGHRS, CDR2 YFSETQ. CDR3 amino acids: CASSSQGTMNTEAFF. In DNA form, the CDR3 reads TGCGCCAGCAGCTCACAGGGAACCATGAACACTGAAGCTTTCTTT.

The chain couples TRBV5-1 to TRBJ1-1; 7 nucleotides agree with TRBD1. V dropped 4 bases and J dropped 1; count of bases not matched to a gene: 7. CDR3 length: 15 residues. Per germline, CDR1 SGHRS and CDR2 YFSETQ. The CDR3 DNA reads as TGCGCCAGCAGCCCCAAGACAGGGACGAACACTGAAGCTTTCTTT. Its translation is CASSPKTGTNTEAFF.

The chain recombines TRBV10-1 with TRBJ2-3, with D perhaps matching TRBD1 (5 bases). In germline, CDR1 is WNHNN, CDR2 SYGVQD (reference sequence). The length of the CDR3 is 15 residues. V was clipped by 0 bases and J by 2 bases, with 9 bases between them. The CDR3 is CASSESWGLTDTQYF. The DNA of the CDR3 is TGCGCCAGCAGTGAGTCGTGGGGCCTCACAGATACGCAGTATTTT.

The J gene is TRBJ2-1, the V gene TRBV28, with D perhaps TRBD1 (6 bases). The CDR3 is 13 residues long. Germline V gene lookup returns CDR1 MDHEN and CDR2 SYDVKM. V lost 6 bases and J 7 bases, leaving 13 bases between the germline ends. DNA of the CDR3: TGTGCCAGCAGGGACAGCAGCTTAAATGAGCAGTTCTTC. Residues: CASRDSSLNEQFF.

This chain joins TRBV5-4 and TRBJ1-4; no reliable D call. Looked up from germline, CDR1 is SGHNT and CDR2 is YYREEE (reference sequence). This CDR3 comprises 13 residues. V lost 0 bases, J lost 0 bases, and 0 bases lay in between. In DNA, the CDR3 is TGTGCCAGCAGCTTGGCAACTAATGAAAAACTGTTTTTT. Translated: CASSLATNEKLFF.

The chain couples TRBV4-3 to TRBJ2-5, with TRBD2 as a possible D gene (7 bases). V was cut by 0 bases and J by 9 bases, with 11 bases left in between. Germline assignment: CDR1 LGHNA and CDR2 YSLEER. The CDR3 loop spans 13 amino acids. The CDR3 loop is CASSQDWGGAQYF. In DNA form, the CDR3 reads TGCGCCAGCAGCCAAGATTGGGGGGGCGCCCAGTACTTC.

This clone was detected once. V usage is TRBV7-2 and J usage is TRBJ2-3, with a tentative D call TRBD2 (6 bases). Germline values: CDR1 SGHTA, CDR2 FQGNSA. The CDR3 has 17 amino acids. V shed 2 bases and J shed 3 bases, with 18 bases lying between them. The CDR3 here is CASSLSFHAGGTDTQYF. In nucleotides, the CDR3 is TGTGCCAGCAGCTTATCCTTCCATGCTGGGGGGACAGATACGCAGTATTTT.

J is TRBJ2-2 and V is TRBV10-1; D is uncertain. The germline V gene has CDR1 WNHNN and CDR2 SYGVQD (reference sequence). The germline V and J ends were trimmed by 2 bases and 2 bases, with 15 bases remaining between them. The CDR3 runs 17 residues. CDR3 sequence: CASSEGMLGDNTGELFF. The CDR3, as DNA: TGCGCCAGCAGTGAGGGGATGTTAGGTGACAACACCGGGGAGCTGTTTTTT.

The chain is built from TRBV6-6 and TRBJ2-1; 12 nucleotides align to TRBD1. With V trimmed by 6 bases and J by 7 bases, 10 bases remained unmatched. Germline V gene sequence: CDR1 MNHNY, CDR2 SVGAGI (reference sequence). This CDR3 region has 16 residues. CDR3 region: CASSEQGQGATNEQFF. The CDR3 coding sequence is TGTGCCAGCAGCGAACAGGGACAGGGGGCTACGAATGAGCAGTTCTTC.

The CDR3 nucleotides are TGTGCCAGCAGTCAGGACAGGGGCACCTACAATGAGCAGTTCTTC. Translated: CASSQDRGTYNEQFF. The chain employs TRBV25-1 and TRBJ2-1; TRBD1 matches at 9 bases. Germline V gene data show CDR1 as MGHDK and CDR2 as SYGVNS. J gave up 2 bases and V 5 bases, and 4 bases lay outside the gene matches. The CDR3 runs to 15 residues.